What follows is one T cell receptor (beta chain) and its context. The V segment lost 11 bases and the J segment 0 bases; nucleotides outside the gene matches: 6. Germline V gives CDR1 ENHRY, CDR2 SYGVKD. CDR3 length equals 13 residues. This record comes from a study of blood T cell repertoires in COVID-19. Study at large: Whether acute or convalescent, the COVID-19 samples came from the United States, Italy and Spain.

Authors' analysis steps: Estimated nucleated cell counts came from reference gene primer amplification. Generated by immunoSEQ multiplex PCR, the TCRdb table keeps only in-frame clones and is missing some. V and J calls and clone size are copied from that table; D and trimming were computed from the DNA. The sample yields about 58,000 clones, 75% to 90% seen once. V is TRBV10-3 and J is TRBJ2-7; TRBD1 matches at 8 bases. The specimen sequenced was peripheral blood. This clonotype originated in a man between 60 and 75 years old with COVID-19, enrolled during active disease. As DNA, the CDR3 is TGTGCCGTAGGACAGGGCCCCTCCTACGAGCAGTACTTC. The encoded protein is CAVGQGPSYEQYF.